The 31 T cell receptor beta chains listed next were all sequenced from one sample in a study of T cells in Graves' hyperthyroidism and ophthalmopathy (dated by TCRdb to between 2017 and 2020). The method was multiplex PCR. The sequencer was an Illumina HiSeq 2000. The TCR beta CDR3 regions were amplified from RNA transcripts. A first-round RT-PCR of the TCR CDR3 used the HTBI primer set with the Qiagen OneStep RT-PCR kit. Using fastp trimming at Q25 and MiXCR clonotype assembly, TCRdb reanalyzed the public sequencing data and kept in-frame beta chains. Duplicate CDR3 protein sequences are folded into a single record with the most common DNA and genes. The sample table holds 610,000 or so distinct CDR3 sequences, of which under 60% were seen once. The top ten clones comprise about 8% of the sample. The sequenced sample was peripheral blood or thyroid tissue (not recorded which). The receptors originated from a woman younger than 35 with Graves' hyperthyroidism.

This clonotype was seen a handful of times. The chain couples TRBV7-2 to TRBJ2-6, with 7 nucleotides matching TRBD2. CDR1 and CDR2 (germline): SGHTA, FQGNSA. V lost 2 bases, J lost 2 bases, and 3 bases stayed unmatched. The CDR3 spans 16 residues. The CDR3, as DNA: TGTGCCAGCAGCTTAACGGGGGGTACTGGGGCCAACGTCCTGACTTTC. Amino acids: CASSLTGGTGANVLTF.

The chain couples TRBV20-1 to TRBJ2-7; D is perhaps TRBD1 (5 bases). The germline V gene encodes CDR1 DFQATT and CDR2 SNEGSKA (reference sequence). V lost 4 bases to trimming and J lost 7 bases, with 14 bases between them. This CDR3 region has 12 residues. The chain's CDR3 is CSAIPPDNEQYF. Here the CDR3 DNA reads TGCAGTGCTATCCCACCGGACAATGAGCAGTACTTC.

This clonotype was seen repeatedly, ten times or more. J is TRBJ1-1 and V is TRBV13; TRBD1 matches at 7 bases. Germline V gene sequence: CDR1 PRHDT, CDR2 FYEKMQ (reference sequence). V lost 5 bases to trimming and J lost 4 bases; unmatched junction nucleotides: 10. This CDR3 region has 15 residues. The CDR3 spells CASSHHGGGITEAFF. DNA for the CDR3: TGTGCCAGCAGCCATCATGGAGGGGGCATCACTGAAGCTTTCTTT.

By share of the sample, this clonotype is medium-sized. The chain has TRBV29-1 and TRBJ1-2; D possibly corresponds to TRBD1 (5 bases). Trimming removed 4 bases from V and 0 bases from J, with 9 bases in between. The CDR3 is made up of 13 amino acids. From germline, CDR1 is SQVTM and CDR2 ANQGSEA. The CDR3 DNA follows: TGCAGCGTTGGGGACGGAGCTAACTATGGCTACACCTTC. Encoded protein: CSVGDGANYGYTF.

As DNA, the CDR3 is TGTGCCAGCAGTCGTTCGGGGGGCGCTGAAGCTTTCTTT. Residues: CASSRSGGAEAFF. This rearrangement joins TRBV11-2 to TRBJ1-1, with a possible D match to TRBD1 (6 bases). Trimming shortened V by 6 bases and J by 6 bases, and 14 bases separated the two germline ends. The germline V gene encodes CDR1 SGHAT and CDR2 FQNNGV. The CDR3 extends over 13 amino acids. Filled out from reference TRBV11-2 and TRBJ1-1, the complete variable domain reads EAGVAQSPRYKIIEKRQSVAFWCNPISGHATLYWYQQILGQGPKLLIQFQNNGVVDDSQLPKDRFSAERLKGVDSTLKIQPAKLEDSAVYLCASSRSGGAEAFFGQGTRLTVV.

At least ten counts were recorded for this clonotype. The chain has TRBV6-1 and TRBJ2-7; D remains unclear. The length of the CDR3 is 10 residues. CDR1 MNHNS and CDR2 SASEGT come from the germline V gene. Deletions cut 8 bases from V and 3 bases from J, with 5 bases between. DNA for the CDR3: TGTGCCAGCGCAGACTACGAGCAGTACTTC. Amino acid sequence: CASADYEQYF.

The rearrangement links TRBV12-3 or TRBV12-4 to TRBJ1-4; D unclear. The CDR3 has 16 residues. Trimming stripped 8 bases from V and 5 bases from J, with 21 bases between. The CDR3 coding sequence is TGTGCCAGCGGAGAGGGTGGCGGGAGGATCAATGAAAAACTGTTTTTT. Translated, it gives CASGEGGGRINEKLFF.

This clonotype was seen repeatedly, ten times or more. The J gene is TRBJ1-2, the V gene TRBV10-3, with 7 positions matching TRBD1. Trimming at V came to 9 bases and at J to 4 bases, leaving 5 bases not matched to a gene. The CDR3 runs to 12 residues. Germline V gene sequence: CDR1 ENHRY, CDR2 SYGVKD. The CDR3 protein is CAMRQGAYGYTF. The CDR3 bases are TGTGCCATGAGACAGGGTGCCTATGGCTACACCTTC.

About this clonotype itself: The limits of the CDR3 on the DNA are not certain, so only TCRdb's listed CDR3 is given. The chain recombines TRBV6-2 or TRBV6-3 with TRBJ2-2. The CDR3 extends over 12 residues, inclusive of both ends. Germline V gene data show CDR1 as MNHEY and CDR2 as SVGEGT. CDR3: CASSSLGGSCFF.

The V and J genes are TRBV18 and TRBJ1-2; D is unresolved. This CDR3 has 15 amino acids. Germline CDR1 reads KGHSH; CDR2 reads LQKENI. Trimming stripped 4 bases from V and 0 bases from J, with 12 bases between. This chain's CDR3 is CASSQTDGTNYGYTF. The DNA of the CDR3 is TGTGCCAGCTCACAAACCGACGGTACTAACTATGGCTACACCTTC.

In its sample, this clonotype was seen many times. Here the CDR3 DNA reads TGTGCCAGCAGCGACCGGGACCGATCAACTAATGAAAAACTGTTTTTT. Its protein product is CASSDRDRSTNEKLFF. The chain couples TRBV7-9 to TRBJ1-4; a possible D gene is TRBD1 (5 bases). Germline loops: CDR1 SEHNR, CDR2 FQNEAQ (reference sequence). The CDR3 has 16 amino acids. V was shortened by 5 bases and J by 0 bases, with 13 bases between the two germline ends.

J is TRBJ2-6 and V is TRBV20-1; 14 nucleotides agree with TRBD2. CDR1 and CDR2 (germline): DFQATT, SNEGSKA (reference sequence). This CDR3 contains 13 residues. Trimming took 5 bases from V and 15 from J; bases not matched to a gene: 6. The CDR3 nucleotides read TGCAGTGCTGTGGGACTAGCGGGAGAGGACCTGACTTTC. This sequence encodes CSAVGLAGEDLTF.

The chain recombines TRBV12-3 or TRBV12-4 with TRBJ1-2; the D gene is possibly TRBD1 (5 bases). The CDR3 is made up of 13 amino acids. Trimming took off 7 bases at V and 4 bases at J, with 13 bases between the two ends. The CDR3 sequence: CASMGGEGYGYTF. The CDR3, as DNA: TGTGCCAGCATGGGGGGGGAAGGCTATGGCTACACCTTC.

The chain recombines TRBV6-5 with TRBJ2-7, with a tentative D call TRBD2 (6 bases). The germline CDR1 and CDR2 sequences are MNHEY and SVGAGI. The CDR3 totals 15 residues. V was clipped by 5 bases and J by 4 bases, with 18 bases between them. In DNA form, the CDR3 reads TGTGCCAGCAGTACCGGCGGAGGGAGTCTATACGAGCAGTACTTC. It codes for CASSTGGGSLYEQYF.

This clonotype has ten or more counts. The chain couples TRBV4-1 to TRBJ1-2; D is perhaps TRBD1 (6 bases). The germline V and J ends were trimmed by 0 bases and 4 bases, with 12 bases remaining between them. CDR1 MGHRA and CDR2 YSYEKL come from the germline V gene. The CDR3 runs to 15 residues. CDR3 nucleotides: TGCGCCAGCAGCCAAGATGGCAGGGGAGGCTATGGCTACACCTTC. Encoded protein: CASSQDGRGGYGYTF.

V usage is TRBV10-3 and J usage is TRBJ2-5, with D tentatively TRBD1 (6 bases). The V gene's germline CDR1 is ENHRY and CDR2 SYGVKD. This CDR3 spans 14 amino acids. Trimming stripped 0 bases from V and 4 bases from J, with 9 bases between. CDR3 sequence reads: CAISESTGRETQYF. The CDR3 bases are TGTGCCATCAGTGAGTCGACAGGTAGAGAGACCCAGTACTTC.

Many counts were recorded for this clonotype. The chain recombines TRBV5-6 with TRBJ2-5, with 7 bases identical to TRBD2. Germline V lookup: CDR1 SGHDT, CDR2 YYEEEE. With 7 bases clipped from V and 0 bases from J, the junction kept 9 bases outside the gene matches. The CDR3 runs 15 residues. In DNA, the CDR3 is TGTGCCAGCGGGGGGGTCAGGGACCACCAAGAGACCCAGTACTTC. Protein: CASGGVRDHQETQYF.

A note on this clonotype: This could be a read error, since a much larger clone is one nucleotide away. The V gene is TRBV7-9, the J gene TRBJ2-7, with D possibly being TRBD2 (5 bases). V was cut by 1 base and J by 3 bases, with 13 bases left in between. Germline values: CDR1 SEHNR, CDR2 FQNEAQ (reference sequence). The CDR3 is 15 amino acids. In nucleotides, the CDR3 is TGTGCCAGCAGCTTAGGGCTTCAGGAGGTCTACGAGCAGTACTTC. This sequence encodes CASSLGLQEVYEQYF.

The chain has TRBV15 and TRBJ1-5; the match to TRBD1 covers 9 bases. The germline V gene has CDR1 LNHNV and CDR2 YYDKDF (reference sequence). The CDR3 totals 16 residues. The ends lost 11 bases at V and 1 base at J; junction bases unmatched: 12. CDR3 loop: CAWSSDRGYSNQPQHF. The CDR3 region has the DNA TGTGCCTGGAGTAGCGACAGGGGGTACAGCAATCAGCCCCAGCATTTT.

This clonotype was seen only a few times. This chain links TRBV19 with TRBJ1-4; D gene uncertain. Trimming removed 5 bases at V and 0 bases at J, with 10 bases between. This CDR3 spans 15 amino acids. The germline CDR1 and CDR2 sequences are LNHDA and SQIVND (reference sequence). CDR3 sequence: CASSPNTATNEKLFF. CDR3 sequence (DNA): TGTGCCAGTAGTCCAAACACAGCAACTAATGAAAAACTGTTTTTT. The variable domain in full, with the rest retrieved from reference TRBV19 and TRBJ1-4, is DGGITQSPKYLFRKEGQNVTLSCEQNLNHDAMYWYRQDPGQGLRLIYYSQIVNDFQKGDIAEGYSVSREKKESFPLTVTSAQKNPTAFYLCASSPNTATNEKLFFGSGTQLSVL.

This clonotype was observed many times. This rearrangement joins TRBV6-5 to TRBJ2-2; D is ambiguous. The CDR3 is made up of 14 amino acids. Germline V lookup: CDR1 MNHEY, CDR2 SVGAGI. Between the trimmed V and J ends, which lost 5 bases and 1 base, there was a span of 8 bases. This CDR3 is CASSLDGNTGELFF. In DNA form, the CDR3 reads TGTGCCAGCAGTCTCGACGGGAACACCGGGGAGCTGTTTTTT.

The chain links TRBV7-2 to TRBJ2-3; no definite D call. Germline V gene sequence: CDR1 SGHTA, CDR2 FQGNSA. The CDR3 length is 18 residues. Between the trimmed V and J ends, which lost 2 bases and 0 bases, there was a span of 18 bases. The CDR3 is CASSLSPARVTSTDTQYF. The CDR3, as DNA: TGTGCCAGCAGCTTATCCCCGGCTCGCGTAACGAGCACAGATACGCAGTATTTT.

The chain couples TRBV2 to TRBJ2-7; D is ambiguous. The CDR3 is 11 residues long. Germline V gene sequence: CDR1 SNHLY, CDR2 FYNNEI. The germline V and J ends were trimmed by 8 bases and 7 bases, with 12 bases remaining between them. In nucleotides, the CDR3 is TGTGCCAGCCTCAGAATTACGGAGCAGTACTTC. Protein product: CASLRITEQYF.

This clonotype was seen many times. The chain employs TRBV19 and TRBJ2-7; D might be TRBD2 (6 bases). Per the germline V gene, CDR1 is LNHDA and CDR2 is SQIVND (reference sequence). The germline V and J ends were trimmed by 1 base and 7 bases, with 14 bases remaining between them. This CDR3 comprises 14 residues. The DNA for the CDR3 is TGTGCCAGTAGTATAGTTCCAGGAGGGTTGGAGCAGTACTTC. As protein: CASSIVPGGLEQYF.

This clonotype was seen many times. This chain joins TRBV20-1 and TRBJ2-2; 8 nucleotides align to TRBD2. Germline V gives CDR1 DFQATT, CDR2 SNEGSKA (reference sequence). Trimming took 2 bases from V and 3 from J; bases not matched to a gene: 5. This CDR3 is built from 15 residues. The CDR3 region has the DNA TGCAGTGCTAGACCCCAGCGGGGGCACACCGGGGAGCTGTTTTTT. It codes for CSARPQRGHTGELFF.

In its sample, this clonotype was seen many times. The chain recombines TRBV4-3 with TRBJ2-7; 9 positions match TRBD1. Germline CDR1 is LGHNA and CDR2 is YSLEER. V was pared by 2 bases and J by 4 bases, with 9 bases of the junction left unmatched. This CDR3 spans 16 amino acids. The CDR3 DNA reads as TGCGCCAGCAGCCAAACAGGGACAGGGTTATCTTACGAGCAGTACTTC. It specifies CASSQTGTGLSYEQYF.

This CDR3 reads CSARSSGRAETQHF. As DNA, the CDR3 is TGCAGTGCCAGGTCTAGCGGGAGGGCCGAGACCCAGCATTTT. The J gene is TRBJ1-5, the V gene TRBV20-1; no reliable D call. This CDR3 has 14 residues. Germline V CDR1 and CDR2: DFQATT, SNEGSKA (reference sequence). Trimming left V 6 bases short and J 11 bases short, with 23 bases between.

V usage is TRBV27 and J usage is TRBJ2-7, with D tentatively TRBD1 (7 bases). V was shortened by 1 base and J by 4 bases, with 17 bases between the two germline ends. This CDR3 has 16 amino acids. Germline V gene sequence: CDR1 MNHEY, CDR2 SMNVEV (reference sequence). Written as DNA, the CDR3 is TGTGCCAGCAGTTTATATCTCGCGGGACAGCCATACGAGCAGTACTTC. Translation: CASSLYLAGQPYEQYF.

This clonotype was observed at least ten times. The V gene is TRBV5-1, the J gene TRBJ2-2; D might be TRBD1 (6 bases). This CDR3 comprises 14 residues. Germline loops: CDR1 SGHRS, CDR2 YFSETQ. Deletions cut 4 bases from V and 9 bases from J, with 16 bases between. CDR3 sequence reads: CASSEEQGPRELFF. The CDR3 DNA follows: TGCGCCAGCAGCGAAGAACAGGGTCCCCGGGAGCTGTTTTTT.

The chain combines TRBV29-1 with TRBJ2-5; D possibly corresponds to TRBD1 (6 bases). This CDR3 is 12 amino acids long. V was trimmed by 3 bases and J by 5 bases, leaving 10 bases between them. Germline values: CDR1 SQVTM, CDR2 ANQGSEA. The CDR3 sequence: CSVERRGETQYF. CDR3 DNA: TGCAGCGTTGAGAGAAGGGGGGAGACCCAGTACTTC.

This clonotype was counted at least ten times. V is TRBV10-3 and J is TRBJ2-7; 7 nucleotides line up with TRBD2. The trim removed 5 bases at V and 3 bases at J, leaving 13 bases unmatched. The germline CDR1 and CDR2 sequences are ENHRY and SYGVKD. CDR3 length: 16 amino acids. CDR3 DNA sequence: TGTGCCATCAGTACAACCCCCCGGGGGGTATACTACGAGCAGTACTTC. Amino acids: CAISTTPRGVYYEQYF.